A single sample gave rise to the 13 T cell receptor beta chains below, sequenced in a study of vaccination effects on CD4 cells after COVID-19. Sequencing used immunoSEQ multiplex PCR; TCRdb keeps in-frame clones, though not all of them. The table records roughly 24,000 clones, roughly four fifths of them present only once. For these receptors, no antigen is known. CD4+ T cells specific for antigen were expanded with viral peptide pools by the ViraFEST assay before sequencing. Once cultured for around 11 days, the cells underwent separation to obtain CD4+ T cells. The study found no prior SARS-CoV-2 infection in the vaccine recipients, who tested negative for nucleocapsid antibodies. The input for sequencing was CD4+ T cells from PBMCs cultured with SARS-CoV-2 spike peptides, taken before COVID-19 vaccination. These receptors all come from a human donor who received a COVID-19 vaccine.

The V and J genes are TRBV29-1 and TRBJ1-2, with 7 bases identical to TRBD1. Germline V CDR1 and CDR2: SQVTM, ANQGSEA. Trimming at V came to 5 bases and at J to 5 bases, leaving 8 bases not matched to a gene. The CDR3 consists of 13 residues. The CDR3 spells CSVSEQGGYGYTF. The CDR3 DNA follows: TGCAGCGTTTCTGAGCAGGGGGGTTATGGCTACACCTTC.

The J gene is TRBJ1-2, the V gene TRBV10-3, with D tentatively TRBD1 (6 bases). Trimming pared 9 bases from V and 2 bases from J, leaving 16 bases between. The germline CDR1 and CDR2 sequences are ENHRY and SYGVKD. This CDR3 has 14 residues. CDR3 in DNA: TGTGCCATGACGGACAGCCTGATAAACTATGGCTACACCTTC. It specifies CAMTDSLINYGYTF.

CDR3 loop: CASSPLGMNTEAFF. The CDR3 DNA sequence: TGTGCCAGCAGCCCGCTGGGAATGAACACTGAAGCTTTCTTT. The chain joins TRBV3-1 (or the pseudogene TRBV3-2) to TRBJ1-1; D uncertain. This CDR3 spans 14 amino acids. Per the germline V gene, CDR1 is LGHDT and CDR2 is YNNKEL (reference sequence). The V and J ends lost 4 bases and 0 bases respectively, with 9 bases between them.

This chain uses TRBV30 with TRBJ2-7; 7 nucleotides agree with TRBD1. The CDR3 sequence is 12 residues long. CDR1 and CDR2 (germline): GTSNPN, SVGIG (reference sequence). Trimming took 2 bases from V and 3 from J; bases not matched to a gene: 1. CDR3 protein: CAWSQGVYEQYF. The CDR3 nucleotides are TGTGCCTGGAGTCAGGGGGTCTACGAGCAGTACTTC.

V and J are TRBV5-1 and TRBJ2-5; 7 nucleotides align to TRBD2. Per germline, CDR1 SGHRS and CDR2 YFSETQ. The CDR3 loop spans 16 amino acids. The junction had 7 bases not matched to a gene; V was cut back by 0 bases and J by 2 bases. The CDR3 DNA follows: TGCGCCAGCAGCTTGGCGGGTCGGGGAGGGCAAGAGACCCAGTACTTC. It translates to CASSLAGRGGQETQYF.

The chain is built from TRBV11-2 and TRBJ1-2, with D possibly being TRBD1 (6 bases). V was clipped by 4 bases and J by 4 bases, with 19 bases between them. The CDR3 is 16 amino acids. CDR1 and CDR2 (germline): SGHAT, FQNNGV. The CDR3 DNA sequence: TGTGCCAGCAGCTCATCCTGGCAGGGGCGCGTCTATGGCTACACCTTC. It codes for CASSSSWQGRVYGYTF. Based on the CDR3 plus reference TRBV11-2 and TRBJ1-2, the full variable domain is EAGVAQSPRYKIIEKRQSVAFWCNPISGHATLYWYQQILGQGPKLLIQFQNNGVVDDSQLPKDRFSAERLKGVDSTLKIQPAKLEDSAVYLCASSSSWQGRVYGYTFGSGTRLTVV.

V gene TRBV3-1 (or the pseudogene TRBV3-2) combines with J gene TRBJ2-7; no definite D call. The V end lost 1 base, the J end lost 2 bases, and 15 bases lay between the germline ends. Per germline, CDR1 LGHDT and CDR2 YNNKEL (reference sequence). This CDR3 has 16 amino acids. The CDR3 spells CASSQAQNTNAYEQYF. Here the CDR3 DNA reads TGTGCCAGCAGCCAAGCCCAAAATACTAACGCCTACGAGCAGTACTTC.

V usage is TRBV18 and J usage is TRBJ2-1; 9 nucleotides align to TRBD1. From germline, CDR1 is KGHSH and CDR2 LQKENI. The length of the CDR3 is 20 residues. Germline trimming cut 3 bases from V and 4 bases from J; bases unmatched to any gene: 19. The CDR3 sequence is CASSPGQGWARSERYNEQFF. The CDR3 DNA reads TGTGCCAGCTCACCCGGACAGGGGTGGGCCAGGAGTGAGCGGTACAATGAGCAGTTCTTC.

This clone was picked up one time. The chain combines TRBV2 with TRBJ2-1; TRBD2 matches 14 bases. The CDR3 length is 18 residues. Germline V CDR1 and CDR2: SNHLY, FYNNEI. With 6 bases clipped from V and 2 bases from J, the junction kept 9 bases outside the gene matches. Here the CDR3 reads CASSGTSGRFKTYNEQFF. CDR3 sequence (DNA): TGTGCCAGCAGCGGGACTAGCGGGAGATTTAAGACCTACAATGAGCAGTTCTTC.

This sequence joins TRBV7-9 and TRBJ2-4, with 7 bases that match TRBD2. Germline V lookup: CDR1 SEHNR, CDR2 FQNEAQ (reference sequence). CDR3 length equals 16 residues. Trimming cost V 0 bases and J 7 bases; bases outside gene matches: 9. CDR3 in amino acids: CASSLAPGGLSNIQYF. The CDR3 nucleotides are TGTGCCAGCAGCTTAGCCCCGGGGGGACTCTCCAACATTCAGTACTTC.

CDR3 amino acids: CASSQVLGRASSGNTIYF. The CDR3 DNA sequence: TGTGCCAGCAGCCAAGTCCTGGGAAGAGCTTCCTCTGGAAACACCATATATTTT. The chain is built from TRBV3-1 (or the pseudogene TRBV3-2) and TRBJ1-3; D is unclear. Germline V CDR1 and CDR2: LGHDT, YNNKEL (reference sequence). CDR3 size: 18 residues. Deletions cut 1 base from V and 0 bases from J, with 16 bases between.

The chain employs TRBV10-3 and TRBJ2-3; 7 nucleotides line up with TRBD2. V lost 6 bases to trimming and J lost 0 bases; unmatched junction nucleotides: 6. The CDR3 loop spans 15 amino acids. The V gene's germline CDR1 is ENHRY and CDR2 SYGVKD. CDR3 loop: CAISLADASTDTQYF. The CDR3 nucleotides are TGTGCCATCAGCCTAGCGGACGCTAGCACAGATACGCAGTATTTT.

The chain is built from TRBV4-1 and TRBJ2-3, with D maybe TRBD2 (6 bases). CDR1 is MGHRA, CDR2 YSYEKL, per germline. The CDR3 length is 15 residues. V was pared by 4 bases and J by 0 bases, with 11 bases between. Written as DNA, the CDR3 is TGCGCCAGCAGCCTTACCGGGACTAGCACAGATACGCAGTATTTT. It encodes CASSLTGTSTDTQYF.